This is a list of T cell receptor beta chains from one sample in a study of identical twins. A single record per CDR3 protein comes from TCRdb applying MiXCR to the 5' RACE reads. The sample lists around 490,000 distinct CDR3 sequences, under 25% occurring once. This sample was shared with a second study, whose subject was yellow fever vaccine responses in identical twins.

The sequenced material came from CD4+ T cells sorted from blood. These TCRs come from a woman under 30 in good health. Each CDR3 is given with its conserved first and last residue. The order of the fields is J gene, clone size, D gene, V gene, CDR3 protein, CDR3 DNA. D genes are given only for firm matches. Clone sizes are given selectively: once, few, many, or a class where the clone is expanded.

TRBJ2-5 few TRBD2 TRBV10-3 CAISESLRGGEETQYF TGTGCCATCAGTGAGTCGCTGCGGGGGGGCGAGGAGACCCAGTACTTC
TRBJ2-1 few TRBD2 TRBV3-1 CASSRSLAGASGAEQFF TGTGCCAGCAGCCGCTCCCTAGCGGGGGCCTCGGGGGCGGAGCAGTTCTTC
TRBJ2-1 few NA TRBV20-1 CSARIGTYPSNEQFF TGCAGTGCTAGAATCGGGACATACCCCTCGAATGAGCAGTTCTTC
TRBJ2-5 NA NA TRBV7-9 CASSLGSISVGETQYF TGTGCCAGCAGCTTAGGATCAATTTCAGTCGGGGAGACCCAGTACTTC
TRBJ1-1 few TRBD1 TRBV3-1 CASSQPGQGLTEAFF TGTGCCAGCAGTCAACCGGGACAGGGTCTGACTGAAGCTTTCTTT
TRBJ1-1 NA NA TRBV15 CATSFGRLNTEAFF TGTGCCACCAGCTTCGGACGGCTGAACACTGAAGCTTTCTTT
TRBJ2-3 few NA TRBV3-1 CASSAGTPSTDTQYF TGTGCCAGCAGCGCCGGGACACCCAGCACAGATACGCAGTATTTT
TRBJ2-5 once TRBD2 TRBV6-2/TRBV6-3 CASGRAGETQYF TGTGCCAGCGGGAGGGCCGGTGAGACCCAGTACTTC
TRBJ2-6 few NA TRBV29-1 CSVVGVPSGANVLTF TGCAGCGTTGTAGGTGTTCCTTCTGGGGCCAACGTCCTGACTTTC
TRBJ1-3 few NA TRBV18 CASSPDQGSGNTIYF TGTGCCAGCTCACCAGACCAGGGCTCTGGAAACACCATATATTTT
TRBJ2-5 NA TRBD2 TRBV28 CASSSPEGLAGGLETQYF TGTGCCAGCAGTTCCCCGGAGGGACTAGCGGGGGGGCTGGAGACCCAGTACTTC
TRBJ2-6 few NA TRBV5-1 CASSLDGPSGANVLTF TGCGCCAGCAGCTTGGACGGCCCCTCTGGGGCCAACGTCCTGACTTTC
TRBJ2-7 NA TRBD2 TRBV3-1 CASSQKTSGNYEQYF TGTGCCAGCAGCCAAAAGACTAGCGGGAACTACGAGCAGTACTTC
TRBJ1-1 few NA TRBV6-2/TRBV6-3 CASSGPGGDEAFF TGTGCCAGCAGCGGCCCGGGGGGTGATGAAGCTTTCTTT
TRBJ1-6 few NA TRBV20-1 CSIRDFNSPLHF TGCAGTATAAGGGACTTCAATTCACCCCTCCACTTT
TRBJ2-2 NA TRBD2 TRBV7-2 CASSRGGGDAGELFF TGTGCCAGCAGCCGCGGGGGAGGCGACGCCGGGGAGCTGTTTTTT
TRBJ2-7 NA NA TRBV18 CASSPPGGLGSYEQYF TGTGCCAGCTCACCACCGGGGGGTCTCGGCTCCTACGAGCAGTACTTC
TRBJ2-1 once TRBD2 TRBV20-1 CSARTSGYNEQFF TGCAGTGCTAGAACTAGCGGTTACAATGAGCAGTTCTTC
TRBJ2-7 few NA TRBV7-9 CASSLVGRGQAYEQYF TGTGCCAGCAGCTTAGTCGGTAGGGGACAAGCCTACGAGCAGTACTTC
TRBJ2-7 NA NA TRBV3-1 CASSHGTRHSYEQYF TGTGCCAGCAGCCACGGGACGCGGCACTCCTACGAGCAGTACTTC
TRBJ2-6 NA NA TRBV6-1 CASRGHITSNGANVLTF TGTGCCAGCAGAGGACATATTACCTCTAACGGGGCCAACGTCCTGACTTTC
TRBJ2-4 NA NA TRBV20-1 CSPSEPANKNIQYF TGCAGTCCCTCGGAGCCAGCTAACAAAAACATTCAGTACTTC
TRBJ2-5 NA NA TRBV3-1 CASSQGVSGRYQETQYF TGTGCCAGCAGCCAAGGGGTCAGCGGACGGTACCAAGAGACCCAGTACTTC
TRBJ2-7 few NA TRBV10-1 CASSESPRTEQYF TGCGCCAGCAGTGAGTCCCCCCGAACCGAGCAGTACTTC
TRBJ2-7 NA NA TRBV4-1 CASSQDKEPYYEQYF TGCGCCAGCAGCCAAGACAAAGAACCGTACTACGAGCAGTACTTC
TRBJ1-6 few TRBD1 TRBV12-3/TRBV12-4 CASSWGTGDSPLHF TGTGCCAGCAGTTGGGGGACAGGGGATTCACCCCTCCACTTT
TRBJ2-2 NA TRBD2 TRBV6-1 CASNSGGGNTGELFF TGTGCCAGCAACTCGGGAGGGGGAAACACCGGGGAGCTGTTTTTT
TRBJ2-7 NA NA TRBV7-2 CASSQRVDRIYEQYF TGTGCCAGCAGCCAGCGGGTGGATAGGATCTACGAGCAGTACTTC
TRBJ2-4 NA NA TRBV28 CASRSRGVNIQYF TGTGCCAGCAGATCTCGGGGTGTGAACATTCAGTACTTC
TRBJ2-3 few TRBD2 TRBV3-1 CASSQMTSSTDTQYF TGTGCCAGCAGCCAAATGACTAGCAGCACAGATACGCAGTATTTT
TRBJ2-7 NA NA TRBV3-1 CATTQSNKWGVSYEQYF TGTGCCACCACCCAGTCGAATAAGTGGGGAGTCTCCTACGAGCAGTACTTC
TRBJ2-1 few TRBD2 TRBV20-1 CSVLAGGPPGYEQFF TGCAGTGTCCTAGCGGGGGGGCCACCTGGGTATGAGCAGTTCTTC
TRBJ2-1 few TRBD2 TRBV5-1 CASSRQRTASGTKGEQFF TGCGCCAGCAGCAGACAACGTACGGCTAGCGGGACAAAGGGTGAGCAGTTCTTC